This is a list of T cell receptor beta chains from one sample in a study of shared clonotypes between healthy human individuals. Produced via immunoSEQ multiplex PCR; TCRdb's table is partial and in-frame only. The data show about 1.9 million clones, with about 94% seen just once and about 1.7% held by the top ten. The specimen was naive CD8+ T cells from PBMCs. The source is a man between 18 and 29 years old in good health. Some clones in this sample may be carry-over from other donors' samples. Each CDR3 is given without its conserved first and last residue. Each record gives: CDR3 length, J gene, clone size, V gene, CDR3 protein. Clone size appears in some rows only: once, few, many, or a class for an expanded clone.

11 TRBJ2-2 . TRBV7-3 ASLRDNTGELF
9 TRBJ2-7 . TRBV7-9 ASSSSDEQY
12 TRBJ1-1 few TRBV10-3 AISGRALNTEAF
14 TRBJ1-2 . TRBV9 ASAGVTNGGLKGYT
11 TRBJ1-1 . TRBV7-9 ASSLALNTEAF
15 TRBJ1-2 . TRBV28 ASSSPHEAAGFEGYT
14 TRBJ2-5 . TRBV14 ASSHKPTKPGETQY
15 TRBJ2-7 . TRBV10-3 AISEKRREDRSYEQY
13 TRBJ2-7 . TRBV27 ASSLGSGVSYEQY
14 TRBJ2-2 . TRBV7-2 ASSRMRDRNTGELF
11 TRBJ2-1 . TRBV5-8 ASRTSGHNEQF
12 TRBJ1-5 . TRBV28 ASSLSWGNQPQH
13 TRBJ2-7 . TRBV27 ASSFLAGGVYEQY
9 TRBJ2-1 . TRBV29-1 SVEEDNEQF
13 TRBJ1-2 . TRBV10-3 AISPTGGRSYGYT
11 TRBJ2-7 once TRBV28 ASSSKGWSEQY
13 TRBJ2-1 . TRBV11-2 ASSLDIGPFNEQF
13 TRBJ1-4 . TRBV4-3 ASSHGTVSNEKLF
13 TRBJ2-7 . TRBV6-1 ASSEPRRVNYEQY
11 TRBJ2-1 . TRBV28 ASSLGLYNEQF
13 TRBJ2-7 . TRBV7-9 ASSPHKNPPYEQY
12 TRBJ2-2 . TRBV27 ASRNLGRTGELF
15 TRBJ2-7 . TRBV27 ASSPFPQSGVNYEQY
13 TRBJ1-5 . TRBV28 ASSLGSEVNQPQH
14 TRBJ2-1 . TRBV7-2 ASSLVASGFPHEQF
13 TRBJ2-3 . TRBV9 ASSASGGSTDTQY
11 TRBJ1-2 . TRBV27 ASRPQFLDGYT
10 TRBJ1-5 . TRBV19 ASTTVNQPQH
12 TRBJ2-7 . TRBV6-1 ASSEKGPNYEQY
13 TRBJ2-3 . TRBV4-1 ASSQSVTAPDTQY